Shown below are 10 T cell receptor beta chains from a single sample sequenced in a study of shared clonotypes between healthy human individuals (dated by TCRdb to 2019 to 2021). Libraries were prepared through the immunoSEQ multiplex PCR assay. TCRdb obtained this table from immuneACCESS and retained in-frame rearrangements with V and J assigned. These tables miss some clones; where compared with another copy, unresolved V genes account for less than half of the shortfall, and the remainder is unexplained. The sample has millions of clones on record, 85% to 95% of them singletons. The ten largest make up over 0.12% of the sample. The specimen sequenced was naive CD4+ T cells sorted from blood. In light of the paper, this sample's cell subset or site label describes: CD45RA+ positively selected. The source is a man younger than 35 in good health.

The genes are TRBV12-5 and TRBJ2-1, with D possibly matching TRBD2 (7 bases). This CDR3 region has 16 residues. CDR1 is LGHNT and CDR2 is FRNRAP in the germline V gene. The CDR3 region is CAQGSASGSSYNEQFF. The DNA of the CDR3 is TGTGCCCAGGGGTCGGCTAGCGGATCCAGTTACAATGAGCAGTTCTTC.

As concerns this clone: Distinct nucleotide sequences in the sample also encode this CDR3. The chain carries TRBV9 and TRBJ2-7; D is unclear. Between the trimmed V and J ends, which lost 0 bases and 1 base, there was a span of 8 bases. The CDR3 extends over 14 amino acids. CDR1 SGDLS and CDR2 YYNGEE come from the germline V gene. The CDR3 here is CASSVVAGSYEQYF. CDR3 DNA: TGTGCCAGCAGCGTAGTTGCAGGATCCTACGAGCAGTACTTC.

The chain carries TRBV29-1 and TRBJ2-1, with 8 bases lining up with TRBD1. CDR1 and CDR2 from the germline V gene are SQVTM and ANQGSEA. The ends lost 7 bases at V and 0 bases at J; junction bases unmatched: 11. The CDR3 is 16 amino acids. The CDR3 DNA is TGCAGCGCCGGACAGGGAGGCATAGCCTCCTACAATGAGCAGTTCTTC. Its protein product is CSAGQGGIASYNEQFF.

In its sample, this clone was seen a few times. The chain carries TRBV30 and TRBJ1-1; 8 positions match TRBD1. Germline CDR1 reads GTSNPN; CDR2 reads SVGIG (reference sequence). With 8 bases clipped from V and 0 bases from J, the junction kept 14 bases outside the gene matches. The CDR3 covers 16 residues. The CDR3 coding sequence is TGTGCCGCGCCGCGCCAGGGGGCATTGATGAACACTGAAGCTTTCTTT. This gives the protein CAAPRQGALMNTEAFF.

This chain uses TRBV28 with TRBJ2-7; no clear D. Germline V lookup: CDR1 MDHEN, CDR2 SYDVKM. The CDR3 extends over 15 amino acids. The V and J ends lost 1 base and 0 bases respectively, with 10 bases between them. Here the CDR3 DNA reads TGTGCCAGCAGTTTATACTTATCCAGCTCCTACGAGCAGTACTTC. It translates to CASSLYLSSSYEQYF.

The chain links TRBV5-4 to TRBJ2-7; D might be TRBD2 (5 bases). The CDR3 length is 16 residues. Trimming removed 2 bases at V and 0 bases at J, with 15 bases between. The germline V gene encodes CDR1 SGHNT and CDR2 YYREEE (reference sequence). The CDR3 protein is CASSFSGRGLSYEQYF. CDR3 bases: TGTGCCAGCAGCTTCTCGGGTCGCGGGCTCTCCTACGAGCAGTACTTC.

Here the CDR3 reads CASSLGDRGRSNYGYTF. The CDR3 nucleotides read TGTGCCAGCAGCTTGGGTGACAGGGGGCGGTCGAACTATGGCTACACCTTC. V gene TRBV13 combines with J gene TRBJ1-2, with 10 bases fitting TRBD1. Per germline, CDR1 PRHDT and CDR2 FYEKMQ (reference sequence). The CDR3 totals 17 residues. With V trimmed by 3 bases and J by 2 bases, 9 bases remained unmatched. Full variable domain (rest looked up from reference TRBV13 and TRBJ1-2): AAGVIQSPRHLIKEKRETATLKCYPIPRHDTVYWYQQGPGQDPQFLISFYEKMQSDKGSIPDRFSAQQFSDYHSELNMSSLELGDSALYFCASSLGDRGRSNYGYTFGSGTRLTVV.

The chain employs TRBV19 and TRBJ1-1; 7 nucleotides match TRBD1. The CDR3 is 12 residues long. J lost 5 bases, V lost 7 bases, and 4 bases had no gene match. The germline V gene has CDR1 LNHDA and CDR2 SQIVND (reference sequence). CDR3 DNA sequence: TGTGCCAGTACCCAGGACAGGACTGAAGCTTTCTTT. It codes for CASTQDRTEAFF.

This clone was observed once. This chain links TRBV10-2 with TRBJ2-5; 16 bases agree with TRBD2. Germline lookup yields CDR1 WSHSY and CDR2 SAAADI. This CDR3 is built from 15 residues. V trimming: 6 bases; J trimming: 5 bases; junction bases outside the gene matches: 3. The CDR3 nucleotides read TGCGCCAGCAGAATGGGACTAGCGGGAGGGGAGACCCAGTACTTC. This translates into CASRMGLAGGETQYF.

V gene TRBV6-1 combines with J gene TRBJ2-7; 9 nucleotides match TRBD1. Germline V gives CDR1 MNHNS, CDR2 SASEGT. This CDR3 has 13 amino acids. V gave up 6 bases and J gave up 5 bases; unmatched junction bases: 5. The CDR3 nucleotides are TGTGCCAGCAGGGACAGGGGACTCAACGAGCAGTACTTC. Protein product: CASRDRGLNEQYF.